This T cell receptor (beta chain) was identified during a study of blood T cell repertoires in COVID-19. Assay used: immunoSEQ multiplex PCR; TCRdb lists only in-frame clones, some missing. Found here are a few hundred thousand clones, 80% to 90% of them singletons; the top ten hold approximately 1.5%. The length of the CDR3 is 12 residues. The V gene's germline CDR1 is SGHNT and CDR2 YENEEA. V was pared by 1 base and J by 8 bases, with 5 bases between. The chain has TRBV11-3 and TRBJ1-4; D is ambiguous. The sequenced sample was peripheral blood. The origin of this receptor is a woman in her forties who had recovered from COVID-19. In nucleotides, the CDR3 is TGTGCCAGCAGCTTAGTGTCAGAAAAACTGTTTTTT. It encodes CASSLVSEKLFF. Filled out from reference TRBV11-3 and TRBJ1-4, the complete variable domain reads EAGVVQSPRYKIIEKKQPVAFWCNPISGHNTLYWYLQNLGQGPELLIRYENEEAVDDSQLPKDRFSAERLKGVDSTLKIQPAELGDSAVYLCASSLVSEKLFFGSGTQLSVL.